Presented here are 15 T cell receptor beta chains from one specimen sequenced in a study of blood T cell repertoires in COVID-19. Measured with immunoSEQ multiplex PCR; TCRdb has only the in-frame clones, and not every one. Of nearly 200,000 clones detected, around 84% appear once; the ten largest clones hold approximately 19%. The sample taken for sequencing was peripheral blood. Receptor source: a human donor in a cohort sampled during active COVID-19.

The DNA of the CDR3 is TGTGCCAGCACTGTGACAGGGGGTCAGCCCCAGCATTTT. Amino acids: CASTVTGGQPQHF. The rearrangement uses TRBV28 and TRBJ1-5; 9 bases match TRBD1. Germline V gives CDR1 MDHEN, CDR2 SYDVKM. The CDR3 contains 13 residues. V trimming: 7 bases; J trimming: 6 bases; junction bases outside the gene matches: 4. Supplemented by reference TRBV28 and TRBJ1-5, the full variable domain reads DVKVTQSSRYLVKRTGEKVFLECVQDMDHENMFWYRQDPGLGLRLIYFSYDVKMKEKGDIPEGYSVSREKKERFSLILESASTNQTSMYLCASTVTGGQPQHFGDGTRLSIL.

V usage is TRBV19 and J usage is TRBJ2-7, with D possibly TRBD1 on 5 matching bases. This CDR3 region has 13 residues. Germline V gene sequence: CDR1 LNHDA, CDR2 SQIVND (reference sequence). Between the trimmed V and J ends, which lost 8 bases and 1 base, there was a span of 12 bases. CDR3 sequence reads: CASGYAGSYEQYF. The CDR3 region has the DNA TGTGCCAGTGGCTATGCAGGGTCCTACGAGCAGTACTTC.

The V gene is TRBV6-5, the J gene TRBJ1-6; the D gene is possibly TRBD1 (6 bases). Between the trimmed V and J ends, which lost 7 bases and 3 bases, there was a span of 13 bases. The CDR3 is 15 residues long. Germline V gene data show CDR1 as MNHEY and CDR2 as SVGAGI. The CDR3 loop reads CASKRETGYNSPLHF. The CDR3 DNA follows: TGTGCCAGCAAAAGGGAGACAGGCTATAATTCACCCCTCCACTTT.

This sequence joins TRBV6-1 and TRBJ1-1, with D unclear. The V gene lost 2 bases and the J gene lost 3 bases, with 13 bases spanning the gap. Per germline, CDR1 MNHNS and CDR2 SASEGT. There are 15 residues in the CDR3. The DNA for the CDR3 is TGTGCCAGCAGTGAACCTGAGGTGTGGGACACTGAAGCTTTCTTT. This encodes CASSEPEVWDTEAFF.

This clone has a single count. The chain recombines TRBV5-1 with TRBJ2-1, with TRBD1 identical over 9 bases. Germline V gene lookup returns CDR1 SGHRS and CDR2 YFSETQ. Losses at the gene ends were 3 bases for V and 11 bases for J; bases not matched to a gene: 9. There are 14 residues in the CDR3. DNA of the CDR3: TGCGCCAGCAGCTCGGGACAGGGAAAGGGCCAGCAGTTCTTC. Translation: CASSSGQGKGQQFF.

This chain connects TRBV11-2 to TRBJ2-5; TRBD1 agrees at 9 bases. V lost 5 bases to trimming and J lost 1 base; unmatched junction nucleotides: 8. Germline V lookup: CDR1 SGHAT, CDR2 FQNNGV. The CDR3 spans 16 residues. CDR3 sequence reads: CASSPTGGWFQETQYF. CDR3 sequence (DNA): TGTGCCAGCAGCCCCACAGGGGGCTGGTTCCAAGAGACCCAGTACTTC.

The chain joins TRBV3-1 (or the pseudogene TRBV3-2) to TRBJ2-5, with 9 bases aligning to TRBD1. V trimming: 3 bases; J trimming: 6 bases; junction bases outside the gene matches: 8. Germline V gene data show CDR1 as LGHDT and CDR2 as YNNKEL (reference sequence). The CDR3 sequence is 15 residues long. The CDR3 nucleotides read TGTGCCAGCAGCCATCCGGGACAGGGAAGGCAGACCCAGTACTTC. Its translation: CASSHPGQGRQTQYF.

This chain uses TRBV7-8 with TRBJ2-7; possible D gene TRBD2, 5 bases. The CDR3 totals 15 residues. Trimming took off 8 bases at V and 2 bases at J, with 19 bases between the two ends. CDR1 is SGHVS and CDR2 is FQNEAQ in the germline V gene. The CDR3 here is CASASEGSLTYEQYF. The DNA for the CDR3 is TGTGCCAGCGCCTCAGAGGGCAGCCTAACCTACGAGCAGTACTTC.

The genes are TRBV1 and TRBJ2-1; TRBD2 was called by the table and not checked on the DNA. TRBV1 is classified as a pseudogene. The CDR3 is 15 residues long. CDR3 in DNA: TGCACCAGCAGCTTCGTCCCCGGCTCCTACAATGAGCAGTTCTTC. This encodes CTSSFVPGSYNEQFF.

There are a few counts of this clone. This chain connects TRBV20-1 to TRBJ1-2; D is possibly TRBD1 (5 bases). V was clipped by 3 bases and J by 4 bases, with 6 bases between them. Germline V gene data show CDR1 as DFQATT and CDR2 as SNEGSKA (reference sequence). CDR3 length equals 11 residues. This CDR3 is CSASQGYGYTF. In DNA, the CDR3 is TGCAGTGCTAGTCAGGGCTATGGCTACACCTTC.

The chain joins TRBV10-3 to TRBJ1-5, with TRBD1 as a possible D gene (5 bases). This CDR3 is built from 13 residues. V shed 6 bases and J shed 4 bases, with 10 bases lying between them. In germline, CDR1 is ENHRY, CDR2 SYGVKD. Written as DNA, the CDR3 is TGTGCCATCAGCCTCGACAGTAATCAGCCCCAGCATTTT. Its translation is CAISLDSNQPQHF.

The J gene is TRBJ1-5, the V gene TRBV19; no clear D gene. The CDR3 has 14 residues. The germline V and J ends were trimmed by 3 bases and 3 bases, with 9 bases remaining between them. CDR1 and CDR2 (germline): LNHDA, SQIVND (reference sequence). CDR3 in DNA: TGTGCCAGTAGTATTGACACAAACAATCAGCCCCAGCATTTT. Protein sequence: CASSIDTNNQPQHF.

As concerns this clone: The sample holds other DNA sequences that translate to the same CDR3. The V gene is TRBV5-1, the J gene TRBJ2-3; weak D call: TRBD1 (5 bases). V lost 2 bases and J lost 1, with 8 bases in between. CDR1 is SGHRS and CDR2 is YFSETQ in the germline V gene. CDR3 length: 14 amino acids. CDR3 region: CASSFRAGTDTQYF. The CDR3 region has the DNA TGCGCCAGCAGCTTCAGGGCCGGCACAGATACGCAGTATTTT.

A remark on this clone: A read error may produce the germline difference seen at one junction end. The chain joins TRBV18 to TRBJ2-7; 10 bases fit TRBD1. This CDR3 contains 14 residues. The germline V gene has CDR1 KGHSH and CDR2 LQKENI. This CDR3 reads CASSPPTGGSQQYF. The DNA for the CDR3 is TGTGCCAGCTCTCCACCGACAGGGGGCTCTCAGCAGTACTTC.

V is TRBV5-1 and J is TRBJ1-5; 7 nucleotides agree with TRBD1. This CDR3 contains 13 residues. V dropped 7 bases and J dropped 4; count of bases not matched to a gene: 5. The germline V gene encodes CDR1 SGHRS and CDR2 YFSETQ. Written as DNA, the CDR3 is TGCGCCAGCTCGGCACAGGGGAATCAGCCCCAGCATTTT. This gives the protein CASSAQGNQPQHF.